The sequence of this TCR beta chain was determined in a study of CD4 T cells in relation to SARS-CoV-2 and coronaviruses. The unexposed donors gave CD4+ T cells in about 2011-2018, prior to COVID-19. After about 10 days of culture, CD4+ T cells were isolated. Testing used SARS-CoV-2 S/N and four cold-coronavirus spikes on unexposed-donor CD4+ T cells, cells permitting. With respect to this clone: Its specificity is not known.

Sequencing used immunoSEQ multiplex PCR; TCRdb keeps in-frame clones, though not all of them. This sample has about 18,000 clones, with 70% to 80% found just once. The receptor comes from a human donor in good health. Sequencing was done on a sample of CD4+ T cells from PBMCs, cultured in vitro.

CDR3 bases: TGTGCCAGCAGCAAAGGGAGGGATACTGAAGCTTTCTTT. This gives the protein CASSKGRDTEAFF. The gene calls are TRBV5-4 and TRBJ1-1; D gene uncertain. Trimming stripped 4 bases from V and 5 bases from J, with 12 bases between. The CDR3 loop spans 13 amino acids. Germline V gene sequence: CDR1 SGHNT, CDR2 YYREEE (reference sequence).